This TCR beta chain was documented in a study of CD8+ T cells in alopecia areata. Turning to the study itself: Treated patients received oral tofacitinib, 5 to 10 mg twice daily.

Treatment described: oral pan-JAK inhibitor, 5-10 mg twice daily. General study findings and limits: Only a single nonresponder existed, so baseline CD8+ expansion links stay unclear. Among the 100 top clones, expanded CD8+ clones, like scalp clonality, were significantly decreased by tofacitinib. Compared with normal scalp, lesional scalp had higher clonality and more expanded CD8+ clones.

V lost 5 bases, J lost 7 bases, and 10 bases stayed unmatched. CDR1 SGHRS and CDR2 YFSETQ come from the germline V gene. The CDR3 runs 16 residues. About this clone: The antigen is unknown.

RNA was isolated and reverse transcribed to cDNA, the sequencing template. The method was immunoSEQ multiplex PCR; TCRdb's version includes in-frame clones alone and lacks a portion of them. The sample includes about 70,000 clones, roughly 30% of them seen just once. The chain has TRBV5-1 and TRBJ2-7, with 15 bases matching TRBD2. This clonotype was sampled from a human donor with alopecia areata. The sample was CD8+ T cells sorted from blood, taken at week 4, from a patient treated with tofacitinib. The CDR3 reads CASSGLAGGLKGEQYF. CDR3 DNA: TGCGCCAGCAGTGGACTAGCGGGAGGGCTGAAGGGGGAGCAGTACTTC.